A selection of T cell receptor beta chains follows, all from one sample in a study of blood T cell repertoires in COVID-19. Here immunoSEQ multiplex PCR was the method, and the copy in TCRdb shows in-frame clones only, minus some. This sample carries about 140,000 clones, approximately 83% of them seen once, and the ten largest clones take around 4%. The sequenced sample consisted of peripheral blood. The origin of the receptors is a woman aged 60 to 75 with acute or convalescent COVID-19. Both conserved end residues are part of each CDR3. D genes are given only for firm matches. Expanded clones are given a class, and other clones once, few, many or no size at all.

d_gene: TRBD1; v_gene: TRBV9; abundance: NA; len: 16; j_gene: TRBJ2-1; CDR3nt: TGTGCCAGCAGCGAAGGACAGGGACTCTCCTACAATGAGCAGTTCTTC; CDR3aa: CASSEGQGLSYNEQFF
d_gene: TRBD1; v_gene: TRBV14; abundance: NA; len: 14; j_gene: TRBJ1-2; CDR3nt: TGTGCCAGCAGCCACCTGACAGGGTATTTGGGCTACACCTTC; CDR3aa: CASSHLTGYLGYTF
d_gene: NA; v_gene: TRBV6-2/TRBV6-3; abundance: NA; len: 11; j_gene: TRBJ1-5; CDR3nt: TGTGCCAGCGGCCGAGGCCAGCCCCAGCATTTT; CDR3aa: CASGRGQPQHF
d_gene: TRBD1; v_gene: TRBV28; abundance: NA; len: 14; j_gene: TRBJ1-6; CDR3nt: TGTGCCAGCAGTCCGGGGACAGTGGGTGCCACCCTCCACTTT; CDR3aa: CASSPGTVGATLHF
d_gene: TRBD1; v_gene: TRBV19; abundance: NA; len: 17; j_gene: TRBJ1-5; CDR3nt: TGTGCCAGTAGGCCCACCACGACAGGGTCTAGCAATCAGCCCCAGCATTTT; CDR3aa: CASRPTTTGSSNQPQHF
d_gene: NA; v_gene: TRBV30; abundance: NA; len: 13; j_gene: TRBJ2-2; CDR3nt: TGTGCCTGCCAGAAGGGGTATCCCGGGGAGCTGTTTTTT; CDR3aa: CACQKGYPGELFF
d_gene: NA; v_gene: TRBV9; abundance: NA; len: 15; j_gene: TRBJ1-3; CDR3nt: TGTGCCAGCAGCGTAGTCAGTGGCGGGGGTGGCACCATATATTTT; CDR3aa: CASSVVSGGGGTIYF
d_gene: TRBD1; v_gene: TRBV6-6; abundance: once; len: 14; j_gene: TRBJ2-7; CDR3nt: TGTGCCAGCAGGCGGGACAGGGGAGCCTACGAGCAGTACTTC; CDR3aa: CASRRDRGAYEQYF
d_gene: TRBD1; v_gene: TRBV28; abundance: NA; len: 18; j_gene: TRBJ2-3; CDR3nt: TGTGCCAGCACCACCCCGAGACCAGGGGGCGCCCTGCGAGTGACGCAGTATTTT; CDR3aa: CASTTPRPGGALRVTQYF
d_gene: NA; v_gene: TRBV6-6; abundance: NA; len: 15; j_gene: TRBJ1-2; CDR3nt: TGTGCCAGCACCACGGGGGGAAGAGAGAGCTATGGCTACACCTTC; CDR3aa: CASTTGGRESYGYTF
d_gene: NA; v_gene: TRBV5-8; abundance: medium-sized; len: 13; j_gene: TRBJ2-7; CDR3nt: TGTGCCAGCAGCCCAGTTAACAGGAACGAGCAGTACTTC; CDR3aa: CASSPVNRNEQYF
d_gene: TRBD1; v_gene: TRBV18; abundance: NA; len: 11; j_gene: TRBJ2-1; CDR3nt: TGTGCCAGCTCCCCAGGGACAGGCCCGCTCTTC; CDR3aa: CASSPGTGPLF
d_gene: TRBD1; v_gene: TRBV7-9; abundance: NA; len: 16; j_gene: TRBJ2-5; CDR3nt: TGTGCCAGCAGCTTAGGGGACAGGGGGCTAAAAGAGACCCAGTACTTC; CDR3aa: CASSLGDRGLKETQYF
d_gene: NA; v_gene: TRBV30; abundance: NA; len: 13; j_gene: TRBJ2-3; CDR3nt: TGTGCCTGGAGTGTCGTCAGCACAGATACGCAGTATTTT; CDR3aa: CAWSVVSTDTQYF
d_gene: NA; v_gene: TRBV13; abundance: NA; len: 13; j_gene: TRBJ2-3; CDR3nt: TGTGCCAGCAGCTTTGGGGGGATAGATACGCAGTATTTT; CDR3aa: CASSFGGIDTQYF
d_gene: TRBD2; v_gene: TRBV11-3; abundance: NA; len: 17; j_gene: TRBJ2-3; CDR3nt: TGTGCCAGCAGCTTAAGACGGACTAGGGGAAATTCAGATACGCAGTATTTT; CDR3aa: CASSLRRTRGNSDTQYF
d_gene: NA; v_gene: TRBV6-2/TRBV6-3; abundance: NA; len: 15; j_gene: TRBJ1-2; CDR3nt: TGTGCCAGCAGTTACCCAACGGGAGGGGACTATGGCTACACCTTC; CDR3aa: CASSYPTGGDYGYTF
d_gene: NA; v_gene: TRBV29-1; abundance: NA; len: 10; j_gene: TRBJ2-1; CDR3nt: TGCTCCGGAGGGCAGGATGAGCAGTTCTTC; CDR3aa: CSGGQDEQFF
d_gene: NA; v_gene: TRBV28; abundance: NA; len: 15; j_gene: TRBJ1-2; CDR3nt: TGTGCCAGCAGTCCCCCGGGACAAGTAAGATATGGCTACACCTTC; CDR3aa: CASSPPGQVRYGYTF
d_gene: TRBD1; v_gene: TRBV7-9; abundance: once; len: 15; j_gene: TRBJ2-7; CDR3nt: TGTGCCAGCAGCTTAATGGCGGACAGGGACTACGAGCAGTACTTC; CDR3aa: CASSLMADRDYEQYF
d_gene: TRBD1; v_gene: TRBV6-5; abundance: NA; len: 14; j_gene: TRBJ2-5; CDR3nt: TGTGCCAGCAGTACAGGGGATTGGGAAGAGACCCAGTACTTC; CDR3aa: CASSTGDWEETQYF
d_gene: NA; v_gene: TRBV29-1; abundance: once; len: 16; j_gene: TRBJ1-3; CDR3nt: TGCAGCGTTGACCGACAGCTGGAAACGAGGTTCGACACCATATATTTT; CDR3aa: CSVDRQLETRFDTIYF
d_gene: NA; v_gene: TRBV7-2; abundance: NA; len: 13; j_gene: TRBJ1-1; CDR3nt: TGTGCCAGCGGAAGAGGAGTGTACTCTGAAGCTTTCTTT; CDR3aa: CASGRGVYSEAFF
d_gene: NA; v_gene: TRBV6-2/TRBV6-3; abundance: NA; len: 13; j_gene: TRBJ2-5; CDR3nt: TGTGCCAGCAGTTACCGTTTCCGAGAGACCCAGTACTTC; CDR3aa: CASSYRFRETQYF
d_gene: NA; v_gene: TRBV29-1; abundance: NA; len: 13; j_gene: TRBJ1-5; CDR3nt: TGCAGCGTACTGCTTGGAGGCAATCAGCCCCAGCATTTT; CDR3aa: CSVLLGGNQPQHF
d_gene: NA; v_gene: TRBV7-6; abundance: NA; len: 15; j_gene: TRBJ1-5; CDR3nt: TGTGCCAGCAGCTTAGAGGGGCCATTCAATCAGCCCCAGCATTTT; CDR3aa: CASSLEGPFNQPQHF
d_gene: NA; v_gene: TRBV5-1; abundance: NA; len: 15; j_gene: TRBJ1-1; CDR3nt: TGCGCCAGCAGCATTTCGACAGCAATGAACACTGAAGCTTTCTTT; CDR3aa: CASSISTAMNTEAFF
d_gene: NA; v_gene: TRBV9; abundance: NA; len: 11; j_gene: TRBJ1-2; CDR3nt: TGTGCCAGCAGCACCCGGGGGGGCTACACCTTC; CDR3aa: CASSTRGGYTF
d_gene: NA; v_gene: TRBV7-2; abundance: once; len: 15; j_gene: TRBJ2-1; CDR3nt: TGTGCCAGCAGCTTAGGACCAAGGGGGTACAATGAGCAGTTCTTC; CDR3aa: CASSLGPRGYNEQFF
d_gene: TRBD2; v_gene: TRBV19; abundance: NA; len: 16; j_gene: TRBJ2-5; CDR3nt: TGTGCCAGTAGTATCGCATCTAGCGGGACGGCGGAGACCCAGTACTTC; CDR3aa: CASSIASSGTAETQYF
d_gene: NA; v_gene: TRBV10-3; abundance: NA; len: 12; j_gene: TRBJ1-6; CDR3nt: TGTGCCACGGAGGACAGTAATTCACCCCTCCACTTT; CDR3aa: CATEDSNSPLHF